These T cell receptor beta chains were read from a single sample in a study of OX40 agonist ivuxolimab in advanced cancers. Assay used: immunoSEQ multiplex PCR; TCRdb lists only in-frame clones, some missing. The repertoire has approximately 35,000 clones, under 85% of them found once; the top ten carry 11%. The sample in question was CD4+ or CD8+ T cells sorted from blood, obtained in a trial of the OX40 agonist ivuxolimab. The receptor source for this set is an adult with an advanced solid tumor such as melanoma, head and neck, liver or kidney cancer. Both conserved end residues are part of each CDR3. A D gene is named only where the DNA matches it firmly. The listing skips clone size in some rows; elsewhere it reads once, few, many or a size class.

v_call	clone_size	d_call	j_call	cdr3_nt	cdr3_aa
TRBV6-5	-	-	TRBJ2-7	TGTGCCAGCAGTTATAGCGACTCCTACGAGCAGTACTTC	CASSYSDSYEQYF
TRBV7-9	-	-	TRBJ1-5	TGTGCCAGCAGCCGTGCAACGACAGGAAACAATCAGCCCCAGCATTTT	CASSRATTGNNQPQHF
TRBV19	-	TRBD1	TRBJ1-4	TGTGCCAGTAGTCGGTCGCGGACAGGGGAGGTGAAACTGTTTTTT	CASSRSRTGEVKLFF
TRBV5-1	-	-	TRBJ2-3	TGCGCCAGCAGCTGGGGACACGATATGGATACGCAGTATTTT	CASSWGHDMDTQYF
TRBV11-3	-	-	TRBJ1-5	TGTGCCAGCAGCTTGGGGAATCAGCCCCAGCATTTT	CASSLGNQPQHF
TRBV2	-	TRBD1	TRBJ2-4	TGTGCCAGCGGGGGACAGGGGAAGAGGAACATTCAGTACTTC	CASGGQGKRNIQYF
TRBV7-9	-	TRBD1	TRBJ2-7	TGTGCCAGCAGCCCGACAGGGGATGTTCACGAGCAGTACTTC	CASSPTGDVHEQYF
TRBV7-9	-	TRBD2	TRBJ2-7	TGTGCCAGCAGCTCTAGCGGGGGGCCATCCTACGAGCAGTACTTC	CASSSSGGPSYEQYF
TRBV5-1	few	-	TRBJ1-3	TGCGCCAGCAGCTTAGGGGGATACGGTGGAAACACCATATATTTT	CASSLGGYGGNTIYF
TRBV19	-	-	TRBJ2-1	TGTGCCACCGCCGGTACAGGCAATCCGTCCTACAATGAGCAGTTCTTC	CATAGTGNPSYNEQFF
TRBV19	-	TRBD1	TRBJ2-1	TGTGCCAGTAGTATACCCGGGACAGTTAATGAGCAGTTCTTC	CASSIPGTVNEQFF
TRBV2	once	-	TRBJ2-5	TGTGCCAGCAGTCGGGGGAAAGAGACCCAGTACTTC	CASSRGKETQYF
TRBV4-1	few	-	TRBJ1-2	TGCGCCAGCAGCCAAAACTGGGTCGGGAAGGACGGTAACTATGGCTACACCTTC	CASSQNWVGKDGNYGYTF
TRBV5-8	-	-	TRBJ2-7	TGTGCCAGCAGCTGGGGACACTCCTACGAGCAGTACTTC	CASSWGHSYEQYF
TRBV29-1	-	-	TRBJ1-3	TGCAGCGCTGGAGGGTCCTCTGGAAACACCATATATTTT	CSAGGSSGNTIYF
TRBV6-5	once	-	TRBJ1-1	TGTGCCAGCAGTTACTCGGCTGGGGAGGAATTTACTGAAGCTTTCTTT	CASSYSAGEEFTEAFF
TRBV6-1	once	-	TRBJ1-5	TGTGCCAGCAGTGAAGTGTCCTTTTATAGCAATCAGCCCCAGCATTTT	CASSEVSFYSNQPQHF
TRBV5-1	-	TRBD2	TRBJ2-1	TGCGCCAGCAGCCTCGGGACTAGCGGGGACAATGAGCAGTTCTTC	CASSLGTSGDNEQFF
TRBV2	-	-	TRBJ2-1	TGTGCCAGCAGTGAAAACACCTACAATGAGCAGTTCTTC	CASSENTYNEQFF
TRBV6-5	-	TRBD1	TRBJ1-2	TGTGCCAGCAGTGCGCCGGGACAGGGCTATGGCTACACCTTC	CASSAPGQGYGYTF
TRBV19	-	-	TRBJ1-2	TGTGCCAGTACTCTGGACGACGTTGGTCTGCTTGGCTACACCTTC	CASTLDDVGLLGYTF
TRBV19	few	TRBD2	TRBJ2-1	TGTGCCAGTAGTATAGATCCAGCGGGGGGCAAGTACAATGAGCAGTTCTTC	CASSIDPAGGKYNEQFF
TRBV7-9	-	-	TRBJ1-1	TGTGCCAGCAGCTTAGGCCAGAACACTGAAGCTTTCTTT	CASSLGQNTEAFF
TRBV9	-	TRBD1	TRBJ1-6	TGTGCCAGCAGCGCCTCCGGGACAGGGTCTTCACCCCTCCACTTT	CASSASGTGSSPLHF
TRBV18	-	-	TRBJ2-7	TGTGCCAGCTCACCAAATAACAGGGCATCCTACGAGCAGTACTTC	CASSPNNRASYEQYF
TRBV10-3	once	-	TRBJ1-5	TGTGCCATCAGTGATAGTCGCCCCGGAGGGCAGCCCCAGCATTTT	CAISDSRPGGQPQHF
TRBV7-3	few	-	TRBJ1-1	TGTGCCAGCAGCTTAACACAGATCACTGAAGCTTTCTTT	CASSLTQITEAFF
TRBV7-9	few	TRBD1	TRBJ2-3	TGTGCCAGCAGGTGGGGACAGGGCCAAACTTCCGCGGATACGCAGTATTTT	CASRWGQGQTSADTQYF
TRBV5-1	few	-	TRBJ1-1	TGCGCCAGCAGCCCAGGCGGTATCATGAACACTGAAGCTTTCTTT	CASSPGGIMNTEAFF
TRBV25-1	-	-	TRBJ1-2	TGTGCCAGCAGTGGGGGACATCCAAGAACTTACGATGGCTACACCTTC	CASSGGHPRTYDGYTF
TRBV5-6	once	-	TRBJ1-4	TGTGCCAGCAGTTATCCGGGACTGGGACCTCATGAAAAACTGTTTTTT	CASSYPGLGPHEKLFF
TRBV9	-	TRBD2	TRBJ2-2	TGTGCCAGCAGCCGCGGGGGACGGTCGTTAAGCACCGGGGAGCTGTTTTTT	CASSRGGRSLSTGELFF
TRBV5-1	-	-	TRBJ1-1	TGCGCCAGCAGCTTGGTATTCTCGGGCGAAGCTTTCTTT	CASSLVFSGEAFF
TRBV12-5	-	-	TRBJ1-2	TGTGCTAGTGGGGAATACTATGGCTACACCTTC	CASGEYYGYTF
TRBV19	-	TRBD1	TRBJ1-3	TGTGCCAGTAGCGACAGGGGGAATTCTGGAAACACCATATATTTT	CASSDRGNSGNTIYF
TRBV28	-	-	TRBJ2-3	TGTGCCAGCTGCAAACAGGGCTATACTAGCACAGATACGCAGTATTTT	CASCKQGYTSTDTQYF
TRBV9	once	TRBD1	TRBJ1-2	TGTGCCAGCACTAACGACAGGGGGGACTATGGCTACACCTTC	CASTNDRGDYGYTF
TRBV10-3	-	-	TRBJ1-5	TGTGCCATCAGTGAGTCAGCCAATCTCGGGCCTTACCAGCCCCAGCATTTT	CAISESANLGPYQPQHF
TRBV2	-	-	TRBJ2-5	TGTGCCAGCAGGTGGGACAGGGGTCCTAGCGGGGAAGAGACCCAGTACTTC	CASRWDRGPSGEETQYF
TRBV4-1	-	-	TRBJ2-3	TGCGCCAGCAGCCAAGTAAGCACAGATACGCAGTATTTT	CASSQVSTDTQYF
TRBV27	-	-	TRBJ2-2	TGTGCCAGCAGGGTTAGCACCGGGGAGCTGTTTTTT	CASRVSTGELFF
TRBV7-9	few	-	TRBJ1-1	TGTGCCAGCAGCCCCTTGGGGGTAGGAGCTTTCTTT	CASSPLGVGAFF
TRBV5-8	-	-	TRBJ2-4	TGTGCCAGCGGAAAGACGGTTAACACCAAAAACATTCAGTACTTC	CASGKTVNTKNIQYF
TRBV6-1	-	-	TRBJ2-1	TGTGCCAGCAAACTGAATAATGAGCAGTTCTTC	CASKLNNEQFF
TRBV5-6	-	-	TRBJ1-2	TGTGCCAGCAGCTTGGAGGGGACTTATGGCTACACCTTC	CASSLEGTYGYTF
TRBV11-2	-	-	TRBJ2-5	TGTGCCAGCAGCTTAGTGGGGGCCTGGGAGACCCAGTACTTC	CASSLVGAWETQYF
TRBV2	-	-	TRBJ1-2	TGTGCCAGCAGTGGGGAATATGGCTACACCTTC	CASSGEYGYTF
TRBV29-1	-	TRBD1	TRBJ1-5	TGCAGCGTTCAATGGGGGACAGGCAATCAGCCCCAGCATTTT	CSVQWGTGNQPQHF
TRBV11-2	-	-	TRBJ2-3	TGTGCCAGCAGCTTGCAGACCAGGGGGGCAGATACGCAGTATTTT	CASSLQTRGADTQYF
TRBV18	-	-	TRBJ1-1	TGTGCCAGCTCACTTCGGAGAGAGGGGGTCGGGAACACTGAAGCTTTCTTT	CASSLRREGVGNTEAFF
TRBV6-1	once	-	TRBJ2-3	TGTGCCAGCAGTGAAATTCAGGGGGGAACAGATACGCAGTATTTT	CASSEIQGGTDTQYF
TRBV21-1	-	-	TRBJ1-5	TGTGCCAGCATCCAACCGTGGGACAGGGGGCATTTT	CASIQPWDRGHF
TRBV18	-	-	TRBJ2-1	TGTGCCAGCTCTCCCGGACAGCCTAATGAGCAGTTCTTC	CASSPGQPNEQFF
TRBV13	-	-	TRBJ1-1	TGTGCCAGCAGCTTATTTCCGGGTTGGAACACTGAAGCTTTCTTT	CASSLFPGWNTEAFF